This T cell receptor beta chain was sequenced during a study of blood T cell repertoires in COVID-19 (dated by TCRdb to about 2020). At the level of the whole study: Samples covering the acute and convalescent phases of COVID-19 were provided by collaborators in the United States, Italy and Spain. Sample metadata almost always included a de-identified subject ID, COVID-19 status, age in years and sex. Samples came from the ongoing ImmuneRACE study (first 160 participants) plus 1,254 subjects from 6 global collaborators. The repertoires were released in a freely available public database meant as a resource for research on the immune response to SARS-CoV-2. The material from the prospective study consisted of cDNA or gDNA derived from T cells, B-cell-depleted T cells, or PBMCs. Where available, HLA class I and class II types were obtained from metadata supplied by the sample provider rather than from assay-based typing. Subjects who had been exposed to COVID-19, were actively infected with it, or had recovered from it provided the deeply sampled blood TCRbeta repertoires that made up the dataset.

On this clone: Its antigen is not yet known. No per-base quality is available; no much larger clone lies one base away.

Compared with germline, V lacks 4 bases and J lacks 10 bases; bases without a gene match: 5. In the germline V gene, CDR1 corresponds to LGHNA and CDR2 to YSLEER. The CDR3 has 14 amino acids, counting the end cysteine and phenylalanine. The entry retains the CDR3 DNA only, 42 bases that are in frame from base 1. The research as a whole found: Clinical and demographic metadata were provided uncurated, with the amount varying by source and participant.

The collaborating institutions used their own protocols to collect whole blood in K2EDTA tubes. For TCRbeta analysis, collaborator samples were shipped as frozen whole blood, as isolated PBMCs, or as DNA extracted from either sample type. TCRbeta CDR3 regions were amplified from genomic DNA using the immunoSEQ Assay, a bias-controlled multiplex PCR. The study's processing was this. Within the assay, amplification of reference gene primers was used to estimate how many nucleated cells each sample contained. To quantify the absolute abundance of each unique TCRbeta CDR3 rearrangement, sequence reads were collapsed and filtered. For each sample, productive Simpson clonality was calculated as the square root of Simpson's diversity index over productive rearrangements. TCRdb holds this immuneACCESS table with in-frame rearrangements only. Some clones are missing; in checked studies, unresolved V genes explain under half, and the rest has no known cause. V and J calls plus clone size are reproduced from that table; the DNA served to infer D and trimming. The sample yields 150,000 to 200,000 clones; around 85% were counted once. Jointly, the top ten make up more than 3% of the sample.

The V gene is TRBV4-3 and the J gene is TRBJ2-1; 12 bases in the junction line up with TRBD2. This receptor was taken from a man between 60 and 70 years old with acute or convalescent COVID-19. Sequences were obtained from peripheral blood. The CDR3 reads as follows: CASSRLAGAGEQFF. The nucleotides read TGCGCCAGCAGCCGACTAGCGGGAGCGGGCGAGCAGTTCTTC.